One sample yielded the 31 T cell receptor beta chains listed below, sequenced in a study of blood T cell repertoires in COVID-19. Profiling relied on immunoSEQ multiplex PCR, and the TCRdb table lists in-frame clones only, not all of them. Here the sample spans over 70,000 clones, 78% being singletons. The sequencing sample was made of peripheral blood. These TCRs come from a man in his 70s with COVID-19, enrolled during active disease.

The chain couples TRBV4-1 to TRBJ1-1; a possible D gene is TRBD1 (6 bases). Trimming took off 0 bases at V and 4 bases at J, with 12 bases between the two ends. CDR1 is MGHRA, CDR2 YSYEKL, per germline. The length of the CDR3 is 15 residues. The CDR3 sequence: CASSQETGLATEAFF. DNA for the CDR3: TGCGCCAGCAGCCAAGAAACAGGGCTAGCCACTGAAGCTTTCTTT.

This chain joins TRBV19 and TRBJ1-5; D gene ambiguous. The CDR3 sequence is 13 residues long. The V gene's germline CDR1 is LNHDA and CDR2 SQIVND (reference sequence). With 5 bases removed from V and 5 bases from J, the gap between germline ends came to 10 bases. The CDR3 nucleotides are TGTGCCAGTAGTTTAACGAGTCATCAGCCCCAGCATTTT. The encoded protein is CASSLTSHQPQHF.

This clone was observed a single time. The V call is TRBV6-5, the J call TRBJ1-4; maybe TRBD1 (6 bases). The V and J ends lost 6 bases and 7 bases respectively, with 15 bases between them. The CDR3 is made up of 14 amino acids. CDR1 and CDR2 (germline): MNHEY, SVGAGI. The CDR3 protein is CASRTTGLGEKLFF. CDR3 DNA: TGTGCCAGCAGGACAACAGGGTTGGGTGAAAAACTGTTTTTT.

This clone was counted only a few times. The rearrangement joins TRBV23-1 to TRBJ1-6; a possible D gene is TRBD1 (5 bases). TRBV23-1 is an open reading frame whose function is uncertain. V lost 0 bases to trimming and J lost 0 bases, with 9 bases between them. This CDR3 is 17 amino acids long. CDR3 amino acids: CASSQSEGRSYNSPLHF. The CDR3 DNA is TGCGCCAGCAGTCAATCGGAGGGACGCTCCTATAATTCACCCCTCCACTTT.

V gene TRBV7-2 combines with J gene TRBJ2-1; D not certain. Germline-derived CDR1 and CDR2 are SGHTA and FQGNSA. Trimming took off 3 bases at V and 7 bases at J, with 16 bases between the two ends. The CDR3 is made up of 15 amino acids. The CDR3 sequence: CASSLVSSNENEQFF. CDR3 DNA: TGTGCCAGCAGCTTGGTCTCATCGAACGAGAATGAGCAGTTCTTC.

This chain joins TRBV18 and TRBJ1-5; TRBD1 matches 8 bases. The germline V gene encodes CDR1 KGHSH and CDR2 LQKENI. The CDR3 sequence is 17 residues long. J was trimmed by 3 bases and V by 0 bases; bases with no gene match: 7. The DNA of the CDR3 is TGTGCCAGCTCACCACCGCCGGGACAGGACGCCAATCAGCCCCAGCATTTT. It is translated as CASSPPPGQDANQPQHF.

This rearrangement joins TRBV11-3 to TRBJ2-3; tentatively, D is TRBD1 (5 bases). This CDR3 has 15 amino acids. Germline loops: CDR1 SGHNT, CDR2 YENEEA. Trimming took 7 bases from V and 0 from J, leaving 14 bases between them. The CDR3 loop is CASTGRAGSTDTQYF. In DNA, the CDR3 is TGTGCCAGCACCGGTAGGGCAGGGAGCACAGATACGCAGTATTTT.

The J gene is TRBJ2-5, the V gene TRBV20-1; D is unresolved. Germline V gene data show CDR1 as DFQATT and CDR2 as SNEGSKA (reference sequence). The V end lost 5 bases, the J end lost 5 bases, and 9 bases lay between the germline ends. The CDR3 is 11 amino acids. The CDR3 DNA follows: TGCAGTGCTGACGCCGGGGAGACCCAGTACTTC. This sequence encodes CSADAGETQYF.

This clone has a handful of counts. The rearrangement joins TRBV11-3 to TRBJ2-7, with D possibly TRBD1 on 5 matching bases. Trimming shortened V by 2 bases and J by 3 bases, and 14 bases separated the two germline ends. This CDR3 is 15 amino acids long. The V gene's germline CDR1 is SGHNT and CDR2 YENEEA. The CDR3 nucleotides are TGTGCCAGCAGCTTAAGGTCTCAGGGCGTCTACGAGCAGTACTTC. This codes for CASSLRSQGVYEQYF.

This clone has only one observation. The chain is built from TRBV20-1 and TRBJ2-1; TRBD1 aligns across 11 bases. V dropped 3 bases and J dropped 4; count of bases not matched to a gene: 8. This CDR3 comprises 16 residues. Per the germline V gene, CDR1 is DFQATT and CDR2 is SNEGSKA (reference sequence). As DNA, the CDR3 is TGCAGTGCTAGTTCTCCGGGACAGGGGGGGTACAATGAGCAGTTCTTC. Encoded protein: CSASSPGQGGYNEQFF.

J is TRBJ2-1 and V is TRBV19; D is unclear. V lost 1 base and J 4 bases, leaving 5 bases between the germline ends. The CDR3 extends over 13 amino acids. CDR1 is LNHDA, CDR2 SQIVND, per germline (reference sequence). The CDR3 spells CASSIAQYNEQFF. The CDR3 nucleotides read TGTGCCAGTAGTATAGCCCAGTACAATGAGCAGTTCTTC.

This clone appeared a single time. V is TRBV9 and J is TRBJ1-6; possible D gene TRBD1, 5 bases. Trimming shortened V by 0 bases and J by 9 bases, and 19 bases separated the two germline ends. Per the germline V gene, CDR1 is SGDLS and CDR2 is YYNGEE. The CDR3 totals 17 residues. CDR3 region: CASSVATTGERGSPLHF. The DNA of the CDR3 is TGTGCCAGCAGCGTAGCTACTACGGGGGAGCGGGGTTCACCCCTCCACTTT.

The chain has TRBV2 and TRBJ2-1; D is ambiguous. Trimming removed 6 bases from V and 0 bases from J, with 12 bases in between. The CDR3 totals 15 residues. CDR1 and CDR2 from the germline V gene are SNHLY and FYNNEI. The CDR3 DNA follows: TGTGCCAGCAGCGAGACCCGGAGCTCCTACAATGAGCAGTTCTTC. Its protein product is CASSETRSSYNEQFF.

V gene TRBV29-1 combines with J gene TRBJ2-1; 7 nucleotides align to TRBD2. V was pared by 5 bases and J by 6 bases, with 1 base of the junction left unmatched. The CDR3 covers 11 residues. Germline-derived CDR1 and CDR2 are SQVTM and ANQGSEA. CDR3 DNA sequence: TGCAGCGTTTGGGGGGGCAATGAGCAGTTCTTC. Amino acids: CSVWGGNEQFF.

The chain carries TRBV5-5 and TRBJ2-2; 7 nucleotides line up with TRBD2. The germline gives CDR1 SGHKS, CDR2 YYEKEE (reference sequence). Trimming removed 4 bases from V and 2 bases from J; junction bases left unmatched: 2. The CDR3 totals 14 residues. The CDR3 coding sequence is TGTGCCAGCAGCGGGACTACTAACACCGGGGAGCTGTTTTTT. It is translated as CASSGTTNTGELFF.

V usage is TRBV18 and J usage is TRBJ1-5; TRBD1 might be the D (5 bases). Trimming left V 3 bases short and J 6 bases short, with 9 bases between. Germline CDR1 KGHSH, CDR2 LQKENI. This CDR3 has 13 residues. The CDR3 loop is CASSPATVQPQHF. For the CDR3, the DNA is TGTGCCAGCTCACCCGCGACAGTTCAGCCCCAGCATTTT. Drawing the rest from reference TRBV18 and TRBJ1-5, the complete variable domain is NAGVMQNPRHLVRRRGQEARLRCSPMKGHSHVYWYRQLPEEGLKFMVYLQKENIIDESGMPKERFSAEFPKEGPSILRIQQVVRGDSAAYFCASSPATVQPQHFGDGTRLSIL.

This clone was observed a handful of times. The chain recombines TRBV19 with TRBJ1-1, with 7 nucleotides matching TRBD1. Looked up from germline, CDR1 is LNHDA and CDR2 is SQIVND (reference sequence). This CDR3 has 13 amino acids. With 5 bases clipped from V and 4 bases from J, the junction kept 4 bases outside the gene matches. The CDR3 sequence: CASSEGQRTEAFF. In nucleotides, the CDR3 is TGTGCCAGTAGTGAGGGACAGCGCACTGAAGCTTTCTTT.

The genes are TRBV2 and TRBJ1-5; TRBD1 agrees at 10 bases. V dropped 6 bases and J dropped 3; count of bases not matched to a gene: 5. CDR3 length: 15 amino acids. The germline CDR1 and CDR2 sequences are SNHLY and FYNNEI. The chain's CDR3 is CASRWGQGTNQPQHF. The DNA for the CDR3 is TGTGCCAGCAGATGGGGACAGGGGACCAATCAGCCCCAGCATTTT.

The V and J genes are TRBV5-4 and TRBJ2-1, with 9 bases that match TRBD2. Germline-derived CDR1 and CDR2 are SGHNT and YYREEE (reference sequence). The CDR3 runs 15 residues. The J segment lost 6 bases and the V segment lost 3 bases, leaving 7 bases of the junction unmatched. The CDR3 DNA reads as TGTGCCAGCAGCTATAGACTAGCGGAACTCAATGAGCAGTTCTTC. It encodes CASSYRLAELNEQFF.

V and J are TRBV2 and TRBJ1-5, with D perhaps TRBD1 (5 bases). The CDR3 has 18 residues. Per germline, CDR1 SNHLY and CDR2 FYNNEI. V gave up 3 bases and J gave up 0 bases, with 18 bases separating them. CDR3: CASSERTPSGNSNQPQHF. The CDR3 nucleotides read TGTGCCAGCAGTGAGAGGACACCTTCAGGAAATAGCAATCAGCCCCAGCATTTT.

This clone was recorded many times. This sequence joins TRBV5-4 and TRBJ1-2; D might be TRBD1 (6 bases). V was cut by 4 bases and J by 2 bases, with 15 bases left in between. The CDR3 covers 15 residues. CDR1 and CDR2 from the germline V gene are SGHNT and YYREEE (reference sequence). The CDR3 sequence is CASSPGQGLNYGYTF. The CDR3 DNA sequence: TGTGCCAGCAGCCCGGGACAAGGGCTAAACTATGGCTACACCTTC.

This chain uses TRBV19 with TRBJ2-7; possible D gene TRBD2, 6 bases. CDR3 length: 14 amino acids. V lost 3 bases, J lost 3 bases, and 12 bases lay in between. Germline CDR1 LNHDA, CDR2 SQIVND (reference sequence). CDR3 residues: CASSMGLTGYEQYF. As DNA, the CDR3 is TGTGCCAGTAGTATGGGACTCACGGGCTACGAGCAGTACTTC.

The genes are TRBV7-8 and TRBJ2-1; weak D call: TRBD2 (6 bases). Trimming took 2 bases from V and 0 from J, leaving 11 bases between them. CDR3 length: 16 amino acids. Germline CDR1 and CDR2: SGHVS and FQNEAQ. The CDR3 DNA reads TGTGCCAGCAGCTTAATTGGGGGGAGCTCCTACAATGAGCAGTTCTTC. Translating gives CASSLIGGSSYNEQFF.

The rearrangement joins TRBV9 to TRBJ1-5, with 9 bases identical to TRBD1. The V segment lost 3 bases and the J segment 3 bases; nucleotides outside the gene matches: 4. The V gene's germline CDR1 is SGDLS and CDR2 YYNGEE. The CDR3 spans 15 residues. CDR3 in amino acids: CASSAQGAPNQPQHF. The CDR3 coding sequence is TGTGCCAGCAGCGCACAGGGGGCCCCCAATCAGCCCCAGCATTTT.

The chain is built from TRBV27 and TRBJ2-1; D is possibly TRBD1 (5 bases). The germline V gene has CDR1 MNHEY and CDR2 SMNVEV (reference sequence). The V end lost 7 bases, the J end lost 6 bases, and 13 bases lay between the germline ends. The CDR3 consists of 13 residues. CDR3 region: CASKLAGPNEQFF. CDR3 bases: TGTGCCAGCAAATTAGCAGGGCCCAATGAGCAGTTCTTC.

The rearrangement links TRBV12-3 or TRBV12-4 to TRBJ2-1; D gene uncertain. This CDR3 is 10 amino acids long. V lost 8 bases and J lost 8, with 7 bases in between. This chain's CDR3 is CASGSYEQFF. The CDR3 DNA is TGTGCCAGCGGTTCGTATGAGCAGTTCTTC.

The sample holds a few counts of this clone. Here the CDR3 reads CASSQDSEGGLVGNEQFF. DNA of the CDR3: TGTGCCAGCAGCCAAGACTCGGAGGGGGGACTAGTAGGCAATGAGCAGTTCTTC. The chain uses TRBV3-1 (or the pseudogene TRBV3-2) and TRBJ2-1; 8 nucleotides align to TRBD2. CDR1 LGHDT and CDR2 YNNKEL come from the germline V gene (reference sequence). V lost 0 bases, J lost 6 bases, and 13 bases stayed unmatched. The CDR3 covers 18 residues.

DNA for the CDR3: TGTGCCAGCAGCGTAGGAGGAAACGGATACAATGAGCAGTTCTTC. Protein sequence: CASSVGGNGYNEQFF. The chain links TRBV9 to TRBJ2-1; D gene unclear. V lost 0 bases and J lost 4, with 11 bases in between. Germline loops: CDR1 SGDLS, CDR2 YYNGEE. This CDR3 spans 15 amino acids.

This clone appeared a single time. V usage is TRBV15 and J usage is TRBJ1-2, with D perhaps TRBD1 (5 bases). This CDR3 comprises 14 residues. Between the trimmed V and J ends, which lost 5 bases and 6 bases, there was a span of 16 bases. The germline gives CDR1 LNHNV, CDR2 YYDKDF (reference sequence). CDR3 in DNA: TGTGCCACCAGCCCGGCGTGGGGGGGGGATGGCTACACCTTC. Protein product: CATSPAWGGDGYTF.

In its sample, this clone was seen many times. CDR3 sequence: CASSFDFSSYNEQFF. The CDR3 DNA sequence: TGCGCCAGCAGCTTCGACTTTAGCTCCTACAATGAGCAGTTCTTC. The chain employs TRBV5-1 and TRBJ2-1; D is uncertain. Germline-derived CDR1 and CDR2 are SGHRS and YFSETQ. V was trimmed by 2 bases and J by 0 bases, leaving 9 bases between them. The CDR3 contains 15 residues.

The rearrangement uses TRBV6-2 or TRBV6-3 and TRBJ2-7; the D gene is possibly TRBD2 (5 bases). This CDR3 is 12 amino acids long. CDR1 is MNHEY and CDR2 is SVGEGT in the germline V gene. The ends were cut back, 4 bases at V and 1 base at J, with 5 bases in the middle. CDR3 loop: CASSWTSYEQYF. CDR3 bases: TGTGCCAGCAGTTGGACTTCCTACGAGCAGTACTTC.